The subject of this entry is one TCR beta chain. Which antigen it targets is not known. Base qualities are not at hand, and no much larger clone is one base apart. The collaborating institutions used their own protocols to collect whole blood in K2EDTA tubes. For TCRbeta analysis, collaborators shipped samples as frozen whole blood, isolated PBMCs, or DNA extracted from either of those sample types. TCRbeta CDR3 regions were amplified from genomic DNA by means of the immunoSEQ Assay, a bias-controlled multiplex PCR. The paper's data handling went like this. The number of nucleated cells in each sample was estimated by amplification of reference gene primers within the assay. To quantify the absolute abundance of each unique TCRbeta CDR3 rearrangement, sequence reads were collapsed and filtered. For each sample, productive Simpson clonality was calculated as the square root of Simpson's diversity index over productive rearrangements. TCRdb re-hosts the immuneACCESS table, in-frame sequences only. Its copies lack some clones; in the studies checked, an unresolved V gene accounts for under half of them, and the cause for the rest is not known. From that table come the V and J calls and clone size; the DNA was used to work out D and trimming. The sample table shows approximately 170,000 clones, and 86% are seen once. The ten largest clones represent more than 7.5% of the sample.

The sample is drawn from a study of blood T cell repertoires in COVID-19 (dated by TCRdb to 2018 to 2020). Regarding the research as a whole: Samples from collaborators originated in the United States, Italy and Spain and spanned both the acute and convalescent phases of COVID-19. The material from the prospective study consisted of cDNA or gDNA derived from T cells, B-cell-depleted T cells, or PBMCs. A de-identified subject ID, COVID-19 status, age in years and sex were almost always included in the sample metadata. Where available, HLA class I and class II types were taken from metadata supplied by the sample provider and were not determined by assay-based typing. A freely available public database, intended as a resource for researchers studying the immune response to SARS-CoV-2, is where the repertoires were released. Deeply sampled blood TCRbeta repertoires from subjects exposed to, actively infected with, or recovered from COVID-19 were included in the dataset. The samples were drawn from the first 160 participants of the ongoing ImmuneRACE study and from 950 to 1,500 subjects provided by 6 global collaborators.

There are 13 amino acids in the CDR3, from cysteine to phenylalanine inclusive. The retained sequence is limited to the CDR3, 39 bases, with the frame set at the first base. CDR1 ENHRY and CDR2 SYGVKD were looked up in the germline V gene. The trim is 7 bases for V and 7 bases for J, with a gap of 14 bases between the germline ends. What the research found in general, with its limitations: How much clinical and demographic metadata was included differed by source and by participant, and the metadata was provided uncurated.

The TCR sequence derives from a man between 50 and 59 years old with active or convalescent COVID-19. This chain is built from TRBV10-3 and TRBJ2-1; confidence is insufficient to name the D gene. Sequenced material: peripheral blood. The nucleotides read TGTGCCATCACAGTCCGGCGGCCAAATGAGCAGTTCTTC. Its translation reads: CAITVRRPNEQFF.